This is a list of T cell receptor beta chains from one sample in a study of blood T cells in healthy people across ages. Each CDR3 protein gets one entry after TCRdb re-called the 5' RACE reads with MiXCR. In the table there are 1.4 million or so distinct CDR3 sequences, less than 45% of which are singletons. The sample taken for sequencing was blood. The receptors come from a woman aged 18-29 years in good health. Both conserved end residues are part of each CDR3. Some rows mark clone size as missing; the rest say once, few, many or name a class of expanded clone.

j_call clone_size v_call cdr3_aa
TRBJ2-3 . TRBV6-5 CASSYYLGTSGTTDTQYF
TRBJ1-4 . TRBV28 CASSPTGVEEKLFF
TRBJ1-1 . TRBV9 CASSVATDGTEAFF
TRBJ1-2 many TRBV10-3 CAIKDNANYGYTF
TRBJ2-2 . TRBV4-1 CASKGTENTGELFF
TRBJ2-1 . TRBV7-9 CASSLVGRHYNEQFF
TRBJ2-7 once TRBV21-1 CASSKRLAGVLNEQYF
TRBJ1-1 . TRBV20-1 CSAIQIRWASNTEAFF
TRBJ2-5 many TRBV29-1 CSVAGSGETQYF
TRBJ2-4 . TRBV6-6 CASSYSDRKNIQYF
TRBJ2-7 . TRBV7-3 CASSPLPGSSYEQYF
TRBJ2-3 . TRBV5-6 CASDQKRGLTDTQYF
TRBJ2-3 . TRBV6-2/TRBV6-3 CASTTPRTHSGGTDTQYF
TRBJ1-4 few TRBV29-1 CSVEDRTREKLFF
TRBJ2-1 . TRBV7-9 CASSLQPRFFGGSSYNEQFF
TRBJ2-7 . TRBV28 CASRNRGRSYEQYF
TRBJ2-1 few TRBV5-1 CASSAAHPYNEQFF
TRBJ2-7 . TRBV3-1 CASSQDLVHTSYEQYF
TRBJ2-3 . TRBV7-8 CASSLTPGTTPTDTQYF
TRBJ2-1 . TRBV6-6 CASSRTSDNEQFF
TRBJ2-1 few TRBV20-1 CSAHRLAQPEQFF
TRBJ1-2 few TRBV2 CASSEQGAAYGYTF
TRBJ2-3 once TRBV11-2 CASSLAQRGGVDTQYF
TRBJ2-3 . TRBV4-3 CACSQAGGTDTQYF
TRBJ1-2 . TRBV29-1 CSVEPQGSHGHTF
TRBJ2-1 . TRBV10-3 CAISEEGFDEQFF